The following is a T cell receptor (beta chain) sequence with its context. Its antigen is undetermined. The sample belongs to a study of blood T cells in healthy people across ages. Findings of the study overall: TCR beta diversity was tightly associated with the proportion of naive T cells. Using unsorted PBMCs precluded a conclusive naive versus antigen-experienced comparison.

Germline CDR1 and CDR2: SEHNR and FQNEAQ (reference sequence). The V end lost 5 bases, the J end lost 4 bases, and 14 bases lay between the germline ends. The CDR3 length is 14 residues. Using a J-beta primer mix together with a sample-barcoded 5' primer, a second PCR was run for about 6 to 12 cycles. Each cDNA molecule, via a template-switch adaptor with 12 random nucleotides, was tagged. TCRdb used MiXCR to reprocess the 5' RACE reads, holding one entry per CDR3 protein. The sample holds hundreds of thousands of distinct CDR3 sequences; approximately 21% are singletons and the top ten take approximately 3.6%.

The TCR was taken from a man between 65 and 85 years old in good health. This sequence joins TRBV7-9 and TRBJ2-5; TRBD1 might be the D (6 bases). Sequencing used blood. CDR3 in DNA: TGTGCCAGCAGCCCTGGACAGTCGGGAGAGACCCAGTACTTC. Translating it yields CASSPGQSGETQYF.